The following is a T cell receptor (beta chain) sequence with its context. This record belongs to a study of Ad26.COV2.S vaccination and SARS-CoV-2 variants. Clones were read by immunoSEQ multiplex PCR, and TCRdb kept only the in-frame ones, dropping some. The table lists about 480,000 clones, roughly 87% of them singletons. The treatment here: some 20 received Ad26.COV2.S at low or high dose, single or two shots; roughly 5 received placebo; per-sample allocation not given. Day 63 after the first injection of vaccine or placebo was the sampling time. The sequence was obtained from a person between 18 and 65 years old who received the Ad26.COV2.S COVID-19 vaccine or a placebo. Sequencing used peripheral blood, obtained in a trial of Ad26.COV2.S vaccine versus placebo.

In DNA, the CDR3 is TGTGCCGCCGGGCCCGGGACAGAAGAGACCCAGTACTTC. It specifies CAAGPGTEETQYF. The chain couples TRBV24-1 to TRBJ2-5, with TRBD1 matching 7 bases. Germline lookup yields CDR1 KGHDR and CDR2 SFDVKD. The ends lost 12 bases at V and 3 bases at J; junction bases unmatched: 9. This CDR3 comprises 13 residues.